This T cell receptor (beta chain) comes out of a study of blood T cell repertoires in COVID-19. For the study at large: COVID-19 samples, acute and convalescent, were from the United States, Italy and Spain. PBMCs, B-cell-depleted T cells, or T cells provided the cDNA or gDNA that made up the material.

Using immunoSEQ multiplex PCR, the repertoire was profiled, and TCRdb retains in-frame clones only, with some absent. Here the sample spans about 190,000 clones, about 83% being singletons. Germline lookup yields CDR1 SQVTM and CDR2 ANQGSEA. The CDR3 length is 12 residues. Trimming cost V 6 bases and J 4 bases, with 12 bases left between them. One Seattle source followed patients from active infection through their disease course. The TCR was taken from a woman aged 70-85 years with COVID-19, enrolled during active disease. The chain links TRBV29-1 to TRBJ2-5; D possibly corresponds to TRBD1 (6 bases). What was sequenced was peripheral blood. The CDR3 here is CSVKQGGETQYF. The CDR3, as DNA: TGCAGCGTGAAACAGGGTGGAGAGACCCAGTACTTC. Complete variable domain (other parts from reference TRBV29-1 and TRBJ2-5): SAVISQKPSRDICQRGTSLTIQCQVDSQVTMMFWYRQQPGQSLTLIATANQGSEATYESGFVIDKFPISRPNLTFSTLTVSNMSPEDSSIYLCSVKQGGETQYFGPGTRLLVL.